Following are 22 T cell receptor beta chains from one sample sequenced in a study of Ad26.COV2.S vaccination and SARS-CoV-2 variants. Only in-frame clones appear in the TCRdb table, and some are missing; sequencing was by immunoSEQ multiplex PCR. In the table there are around 320,000 clones, 70% to 90% of which are singletons. Treatment: over 15 received Ad26.COV2.S at low or high dose, single or two shots; several received placebo; per-sample allocation not given. Material that was analyzed had been drawn on day 63 after the first vaccine or placebo injection. The starting material was peripheral blood, obtained in a trial of Ad26.COV2.S vaccine versus placebo. These receptors were collected from a person aged 18-60 years who received the Ad26.COV2.S COVID-19 vaccine or a placebo.

The chain links TRBV18 to TRBJ2-2, with TRBD2 matching over 9 bases. The CDR3 is made up of 18 amino acids. Germline lookup yields CDR1 KGHSH and CDR2 LQKENI. The trim removed 2 bases at V and 2 bases at J, leaving 9 bases unmatched. CDR3 sequence: CASSPCPAGGLNTGELFF. The CDR3, as DNA: TGTGCCAGCTCACCATGTCCAGCGGGGGGACTTAACACCGGGGAGCTGTTTTTT.

This chain connects TRBV19 to TRBJ1-5; 7 bases agree with TRBD1. Germline CDR1 LNHDA, CDR2 SQIVND (reference sequence). The length of the CDR3 is 12 residues. The V gene end was trimmed by 10 bases and the J gene end by 2 bases; junction bases not matched to a gene: 2. The CDR3 bases are TGTGCCACCGACAGGGGCAATCAGCCCCAGCATTTT. Its translation: CATDRGNQPQHF.

The rearrangement uses TRBV10-3 and TRBJ2-7, with D tentatively TRBD2 (7 bases). The CDR3 sequence is 19 residues long. Trimming took 4 bases from V and 4 from J, leaving 29 bases between them. Per the germline V gene, CDR1 is ENHRY and CDR2 is SYGVKD. DNA of the CDR3: TGTGCCATCAGTGGCCAAGCGAGCAGAGGGGGGGGCATCGGATACGAGCAGTACTTC. Translating it yields CAISGQASRGGGIGYEQYF.

The chain links TRBV5-1 to TRBJ2-1; TRBD2 is a possible D gene (6 bases). Germline V gene lookup returns CDR1 SGHRS and CDR2 YFSETQ. The CDR3 runs 16 residues. Trimming shortened V by 0 bases and J by 2 bases, and 12 bases separated the two germline ends. The CDR3 here is CASSLDGTPTYNEQFF. CDR3 DNA sequence: TGCGCCAGCAGCTTGGATGGGACTCCTACCTACAATGAGCAGTTCTTC. The complete variable domain, with remaining parts taken from reference TRBV5-1 and TRBJ2-1, reads KAGVTQTPRYLIKTRGQQVTLSCSPISGHRSVSWYQQTPGQGLQFLFEYFSETQRNKGNFPGRFSGRQFSNSRSEMNVSTLELGDSALYLCASSLDGTPTYNEQFFGPGTRLTVL.

The chain employs TRBV11-2 and TRBJ2-5; D not certain. V lost 5 bases and J lost 5, with 12 bases in between. This CDR3 comprises 13 residues. CDR1 is SGHAT, CDR2 FQNNGV, per germline. The CDR3 nucleotides read TGTGCCAGCAGCGCCGTGAATGGGGAGACCCAGTACTTC. Its translation: CASSAVNGETQYF.

CDR3 sequence reads: CASSYSVGNSNQPQHF. CDR3 nucleotides: TGTGCCAGCAGTTACTCGGTAGGAAATAGCAATCAGCCCCAGCATTTT. The chain joins TRBV6-2 or TRBV6-3 to TRBJ1-5; D is unresolved. The V end lost 0 bases, the J end lost 0 bases, and 9 bases lay between the germline ends. Germline loops: CDR1 MNHEY, CDR2 SVGEGT. The CDR3 contains 16 residues.

The chain joins TRBV7-2 to TRBJ2-7; D is uncertain. V was cut by 1 base and J by 4 bases, with 17 bases left in between. The CDR3 loop spans 16 amino acids. CDR1 SGHTA and CDR2 FQGNSA come from the germline V gene. DNA of the CDR3: TGTGCCAGCAGCTTAGACCGGCGCGCCAGCCAGTACGAGCAGTACTTC. Its translation is CASSLDRRASQYEQYF.

J is TRBJ2-7 and V is TRBV6-5; 11 nucleotides match TRBD2. V gave up 0 bases and J gave up 2 bases; unmatched junction bases: 3. Germline CDR1 MNHEY, CDR2 SVGAGI. The CDR3 loop spans 16 amino acids. The CDR3 DNA reads as TGTGCCAGCAGTTACTCTGGGACTAGCGGACCCTACGAGCAGTACTTC. As protein: CASSYSGTSGPYEQYF.

V usage is TRBV6-2 or TRBV6-3 and J usage is TRBJ2-7, with no clear D. The CDR3 contains 12 residues. The V gene's germline CDR1 is MNHEY and CDR2 SVGEGT. Trimming cost V 0 bases and J 6 bases, with 6 bases left between them. DNA of the CDR3: TGTGCCAGCAGTTACTCGTGGGGCGAGCAGTACTTC. Translation: CASSYSWGEQYF.

This chain links TRBV30 with TRBJ1-2; 9 nucleotides align to TRBD1. The V gene end was trimmed by 4 bases and the J gene end by 7 bases; junction bases not matched to a gene: 13. The CDR3 totals 15 residues. Germline V lookup: CDR1 GTSNPN, CDR2 SVGIG (reference sequence). CDR3 in amino acids: CAWIRDRALQGGYTF. CDR3 sequence (DNA): TGTGCCTGGATCCGGGACAGGGCGTTGCAGGGTGGCTACACCTTC. The complete variable domain, with remaining parts taken from reference TRBV30 and TRBJ1-2, reads SQTIHQWPATLVQPVGSPLSLECTVEGTSNPNLYWYRQAAGRGLQLLFYSVGIGQISSEVPQNLSASRPQDRQFILSSKKLLLSDSGFYLCAWIRDRALQGGYTFGSGTRLTVV.

Note on this clone: A junction boundary mismatches the germline segment, possibly from a read error. The rearrangement joins TRBV7-2 to TRBJ2-2, with TRBD1 as a possible D gene (5 bases). Germline values: CDR1 SGHTA, CDR2 FQGNSA. This CDR3 region has 15 residues. As DNA, the CDR3 is TGTGCGAGCAAGGCCAGCAGGGAAGGGACCGGGGAGCTGTTTTTT. As protein: CASKASREGTGELFF.

The rearrangement joins TRBV7-2 to TRBJ2-1; 9 bases are a match to TRBD1. V was clipped by 5 bases and J by 4 bases; unmatched bases: 6. Germline V gene data show CDR1 as SGHTA and CDR2 as FQGNSA. CDR3 size: 15 residues. In DNA, the CDR3 is TGTGCCAGCAGCCCCCCGGGACAGGGATACAATGAGCAGTTCTTC. Protein: CASSPPGQGYNEQFF.

The CDR3 here is CASSHQSQEDTEAFF. The CDR3 nucleotides are TGTGCCAGCAGCCATCAATCACAGGAAGACACTGAAGCTTTCTTT. This chain uses TRBV4-2 with TRBJ1-1; TRBD1 is a possible D gene (5 bases). The CDR3 contains 15 residues. In germline, CDR1 is LGHNA, CDR2 YNFKEQ. V gave up 3 bases and J gave up 3 bases, with 14 bases separating them.

V and J are TRBV5-4 and TRBJ2-2; 8 bases align to TRBD1. Germline V gene lookup returns CDR1 SGHNT and CDR2 YYREEE (reference sequence). V gave up 4 bases and J gave up 3 bases; unmatched junction bases: 5. The CDR3 is 15 residues long. CDR3 DNA sequence: TGTGCCAGCAGCAAAGGACAGGGACACACCGGGGAGCTGTTTTTT. As protein: CASSKGQGHTGELFF.

The J gene is TRBJ1-6, the V gene TRBV2, with TRBD1 matching over 8 bases. V dropped 7 bases and J dropped 7; count of bases not matched to a gene: 6. CDR1 SNHLY and CDR2 FYNNEI come from the germline V gene. The CDR3 covers 14 residues. The CDR3 spells CASMWDRTNSPLHF. The CDR3 region has the DNA TGTGCCAGCATGTGGGACAGGACAAATTCACCCCTCCACTTT. Full variable domain (remainder filled in from reference TRBV2 and TRBJ1-6): EPEVTQTPSHQVTQMGQEVILRCVPISNHLYFYWYRQILGQKVEFLVSFYNNEISEKSEIFDDQFSVERPDGSNFTLKIRSTKLEDSAMYFCASMWDRTNSPLHFGNGTRLTVT.

The chain employs TRBV20-1 and TRBJ1-3; D unclear. CDR3 length: 17 amino acids. Per germline, CDR1 DFQATT and CDR2 SNEGSKA (reference sequence). Trimming shortened V by 3 bases and J by 0 bases, and 18 bases separated the two germline ends. In DNA form, the CDR3 reads TGCAGTGCTAGTGGGGTCGGCAGTCGGGGCTCTGGAAACACCATATATTTT. Its protein is CSASGVGSRGSGNTIYF.

In this sample, this clone turned up a few times. The chain is built from TRBV5-4 and TRBJ1-5; D not resolved. V was trimmed by 1 base and J by 2 bases, leaving 4 bases between them. The CDR3 spans 13 residues. The germline gives CDR1 SGHNT, CDR2 YYREEE (reference sequence). CDR3 nucleotide sequence: TGTGCCAGCAGCTTGCATGGCAATCAGCCCCAGCATTTT. As protein: CASSLHGNQPQHF. The full variable domain, completed using reference TRBV5-4 and TRBJ1-5, is ETGVTQSPTHLIKTRGQQVTLRCSSQSGHNTVSWYQQALGQGPQFIFQYYREEENGRGNFPPRFSGLQFPNYSSELNVNALELDDSALYLCASSLHGNQPQHFGDGTRLSIL.

Here the CDR3 DNA reads TGCGCCAGCAGTCTCCTGGCCGGACAGGGAGAAAATGAGCAGTTCTTC. It yields the protein CASSLLAGQGENEQFF. This chain connects TRBV5-1 to TRBJ2-1; 8 nucleotides agree with TRBD1. The junction had 14 bases not matched to a gene; V was cut back by 5 bases and J by 7 bases. The CDR3 extends over 16 amino acids. CDR1 SGHRS and CDR2 YFSETQ come from the germline V gene.

The V and J genes are TRBV14 and TRBJ1-5; no clear D. The V gene lost 0 bases and the J gene lost 9 bases, with 6 bases spanning the gap. Germline lookup yields CDR1 SGHDN and CDR2 FVKESK. The length of the CDR3 is 12 residues. As DNA, the CDR3 is TGTGCCAGCAGCCAAGATCGAGGGCCCCAGCATTTT. Residues: CASSQDRGPQHF.

This clone was found once. V and J are TRBV2 and TRBJ1-3; 7 nucleotides agree with TRBD1. With V trimmed by 6 bases and J by 4 bases, 3 bases remained unmatched. This CDR3 comprises 13 residues. Germline V lookup: CDR1 SNHLY, CDR2 FYNNEI. CDR3 DNA: TGTGCCAGCAGAGCGGACAGGGGAAACACCATATATTTT. This codes for CASRADRGNTIYF.

The CDR3 bases are TGCGCCAGCAGCCAAACTTCCAAGCTAGCGGCGTCTTACGAGCAGTACTTC. Its protein product is CASSQTSKLAASYEQYF. J is TRBJ2-7 and V is TRBV4-3; TRBD2 matches 7 bases. Germline V gene sequence: CDR1 LGHNA, CDR2 YSLEER. Trimming at V came to 2 bases and at J to 4 bases, leaving 14 bases not matched to a gene. The CDR3 sequence is 17 residues long.

This clone was observed a few times. This sequence joins TRBV7-6 and TRBJ2-7; 10 nucleotides align to TRBD2. CDR1 and CDR2 from the germline V gene are SGHVS and FNYEAQ. The CDR3 covers 17 residues. V was pared by 5 bases and J by 3 bases, with 13 bases of the junction left unmatched. The CDR3 coding sequence is TGTGCCAGCAGCCGTTTTACAGCCGGGACTAGCGTCTACGAGCAGTACTTC. This translates into CASSRFTAGTSVYEQYF.